The rows below give T cell receptor beta chains drawn from one sample of a study of identical twins. TCRdb re-called the 5' RACE reads with MiXCR, one entry per CDR3 protein. The table has under 300,000 distinct CDR3 sequences, more than 13% seen once; the top ten hold about 9%. Specimen: memory (CD45RO+) T cells sorted from blood. The source of these receptors is a woman aged 18 to 35 in good health. CDR3s include the opening cysteine and the closing phenylalanine or tryptophan.

J gene,V gene,CDR3 protein
TRBJ2-5,TRBV5-1,CASSLGTGGGETQYF
TRBJ2-7,TRBV7-9,CASSGVSSYEQYF
TRBJ2-1,TRBV20-1,CSAHRDANEQFF
TRBJ1-5,TRBV7-2,CASSLSPGQDDQPQHF
TRBJ2-5,TRBV29-1,CSAFGGPETQYF
TRBJ2-5,TRBV5-1,CASSLLAGAETQYF
TRBJ2-7,TRBV5-1,CASSLTGTGEQYF
TRBJ2-1,TRBV3-1,CASSHSNYNEQFF
TRBJ2-7,TRBV12-3/TRBV12-4,CASSPGTAPPDF
TRBJ2-7,TRBV7-8,CASSSYGQGTGEQYF
TRBJ2-1,TRBV7-9,CASRLAGGPGGNEQFF
TRBJ2-2,TRBV5-1,CASSPTGLLMNTGELFF
TRBJ2-3,TRBV19,CASSPSRVDTQYF
TRBJ2-7,TRBV3-1,CASRPGSNHGEQYF
TRBJ1-3,TRBV5-1,CASSPGLKYTIYF
TRBJ2-7,TRBV6-5,CASSSSQEQYF
TRBJ2-7,TRBV29-1,CSARDRVPYEQYF
TRBJ2-1,TRBV14,CASSQFAQEFF
TRBJ2-1,TRBV5-5,CASSLLRGGTGNEQFF
TRBJ2-7,TRBV18,CASSPTSGSRNEQYF
TRBJ2-1,TRBV2,CASSHPKRSSSYNEQFF
TRBJ2-3,TRBV5-1,CASSLAKPGPGDTQYF
TRBJ1-5,TRBV6-5,CASSYSGGGGQPQHF
TRBJ1-2,TRBV4-2,CASSPTTGQNYGYTF
TRBJ2-1,TRBV7-9,CASSLAQTHNEQFF
TRBJ1-4,TRBV18,CASSPNLGNEKLFF
TRBJ2-5,TRBV6-1,CASIHGAGGGETQYF
TRBJ2-3,TRBV19,CASSILGGLEDTQYF
TRBJ2-5,TRBV6-6,CAIRGGGQETQYF
TRBJ2-5,TRBV3-1,CASSYGRSTRETQYF
TRBJ1-1,TRBV27,CASSRDGEAFF
TRBJ2-2,TRBV14,CASRRTTNTGELFF
TRBJ1-1,TRBV12-3/TRBV12-4,CASTPAGGWRTEAFF
TRBJ2-3,TRBV20-1,CSARPATGEITDTQYF
TRBJ2-7,TRBV5-1,CASSQETGGSYEQYF
TRBJ2-3,TRBV7-8,CASSLGAGRAGDTQYF
TRBJ2-5,TRBV27,CASSRGQGSTSGLKTQYF
TRBJ2-2,TRBV3-1,CASSHLTGELFF
TRBJ1-1,TRBV19,CASSPTGYNTEAFF
TRBJ2-3,TRBV11-2,CASSLVGGSRTDTQYF
TRBJ2-3,TRBV11-2,CASSFSSGGDTQYF
TRBJ2-3,TRBV9,CASSVGGNTQYF
TRBJ2-5,TRBV3-1,CASSQDLPSLGIQETQYF
TRBJ2-1,TRBV6-1,CANKTSGSNNEQFF
TRBJ2-3,TRBV12-3/TRBV12-4,CASSPGGSPISQYF